This T cell receptor beta chain was identified during a study of identical twins. This CDR3 region has 11 residues. V was cut by 4 bases and J by 7 bases, with 7 bases left in between. Germline V gives CDR1 ENHRY, CDR2 SYGVKD. TCRdb reprocessed the 5' RACE reads with MiXCR, giving one entry per CDR3 protein. The table records around 1.7 million distinct CDR3 sequences, about 32% of them present only once. As to this clonotype: Its antigen is still unknown.

Donors uniformly comprised healthy Caucasians. General study results and limits: The same donors were not followed; conclusions instead depended on cross-sectional statistical analysis.

This receptor was identified in a newborn girl in good health. The chain links TRBV10-3 to TRBJ1-2, with D unclear. Sequences were obtained from cord blood. DNA for the CDR3: TGTGCCATCAGTGTGGATAGTGGCTACACCTTC. Encoded protein: CAISVDSGYTF.